A single sample gave rise to the 18 T cell receptor beta chains below, sequenced in a study of shared clonotypes between healthy human individuals. Produced via immunoSEQ multiplex PCR; TCRdb's table is partial and in-frame only. Among approximately 500,000 clones listed, almost 80% were seen once. Sequencing was done on a sample of PBMCs. These receptor sequences come from a woman aged 35 to 49 in good health. Some clones in this sample may be carry-over from other donors' samples.

The J gene is TRBJ2-5, the V gene TRBV9; 7 nucleotides agree with TRBD2. The CDR3 covers 15 residues. V dropped 0 bases and J dropped 5; count of bases not matched to a gene: 7. Germline V lookup: CDR1 SGDLS, CDR2 YYNGEE. For the CDR3, the DNA is TGTGCCAGCAGCGTAGGGGAGGGAGTGTATGAGACCCAGTACTTC. Its translation: CASSVGEGVYETQYF.

V and J are TRBV27 and TRBJ2-5, with D possibly TRBD2 on 5 matching bases. The CDR3 is made up of 15 amino acids. Trimming removed 4 bases at V and 0 bases at J, with 12 bases between. The germline V gene has CDR1 MNHEY and CDR2 SMNVEV (reference sequence). The CDR3 DNA reads as TGTGCCAGCAGTTATCGAGCGGCGTACCAAGAGACCCAGTACTTC. Translating gives CASSYRAAYQETQYF.

The chain uses TRBV7-8 and TRBJ2-1; 9 bases agree with TRBD2. After removal of 2 bases from V and 6 bases from J, the junction contained 8 bases not matched to a gene. The germline gives CDR1 SGHVS, CDR2 FQNEAQ. The CDR3 covers 16 residues. CDR3: CASSLQRGGGGNEQFF. CDR3 DNA sequence: TGTGCCAGCAGCTTACAGCGAGGCGGGGGGGGCAATGAGCAGTTCTTC. The full variable domain, in which reference TRBV7-8 and TRBJ2-1 provide the parts outside the CDR3, is GAGVSQSPRYKVAKRGQDVALRCDPISGHVSLFWYQQALGQGPEFLTYFQNEAQLDKSGLPSDRFFAERPEGSVSTLKIQRTQQEDSAVYLCASSLQRGGGGNEQFFGPGTRLTVL.

The V and J genes are TRBV11-1 and TRBJ2-1, with 10 bases aligning to TRBD2. The V and J ends lost 1 base and 8 bases, in that order; junction bases with no gene match: 2. Germline V gene lookup returns CDR1 SGHAT and CDR2 FQDESV (reference sequence). The CDR3 spans 14 residues. This CDR3 is CASSLEGLADEQFF. CDR3 bases: TGTGCCAGCAGCTTAGAAGGACTAGCGGATGAGCAGTTCTTC.

The genes are TRBV28 and TRBJ2-3; D remains unclear. Trimming took off 5 bases at V and 4 bases at J, with 4 bases between the two ends. This CDR3 is built from 11 residues. Germline values: CDR1 MDHEN, CDR2 SYDVKM. The CDR3 loop reads CASSVSDTQYF. As DNA, the CDR3 is TGTGCCAGCAGTGTCTCAGATACGCAGTATTTT. Supplemented by reference TRBV28 and TRBJ2-3, the full variable domain reads DVKVTQSSRYLVKRTGEKVFLECVQDMDHENMFWYRQDPGLGLRLIYFSYDVKMKEKGDIPEGYSVSREKKERFSLILESASTNQTSMYLCASSVSDTQYFGPGTRLTVL.

The chain couples TRBV6-5 to TRBJ1-1; a possible D gene is TRBD1 (5 bases). CDR3 length equals 15 residues. The V end was cut by 5 bases, the J end by 0 bases, with 13 bases between. Germline V gives CDR1 MNHEY, CDR2 SVGAGI. The CDR3, as DNA: TGTGCCAGCAGTACCACAGGCACTCTGAACACTGAAGCTTTCTTT. Translation gives CASSTTGTLNTEAFF.

In its sample, this clone was seen once. A much larger clone sits a single nucleotide away, making a read error possible. For the CDR3, the DNA is TGTGCCAGCAGTGCGACTAGCGGGAGCTCCTACGAGCAGTACTTC. Protein sequence: CASSATSGSSYEQYF. The rearrangement links TRBV6-1 to TRBJ2-7; 12 bases line up with TRBD2. The J segment lost 0 bases and the V segment lost 4 bases, leaving 1 base of the junction unmatched. Germline loops: CDR1 MNHNS, CDR2 SASEGT. The CDR3 consists of 15 residues.

The V gene is TRBV4-3, the J gene TRBJ2-2; a possible D gene is TRBD1 (5 bases). CDR1 and CDR2 from the germline V gene are LGHNA and YSLEER. The CDR3 has 14 residues. The V and J ends lost 5 bases and 3 bases respectively, with 10 bases between them. The CDR3 nucleotides are TGCGCCAGCAGCTTACAGGATGACACCGGGGAGCTGTTTTTT. This gives the protein CASSLQDDTGELFF.

This chain links TRBV28 with TRBJ1-5, with D unresolved. In germline, CDR1 is MDHEN, CDR2 SYDVKM. V was trimmed by 5 bases and J by 6 bases, leaving 17 bases between them. The CDR3 length is 15 residues. This CDR3 is CASSPFSWAVQPQHF. The DNA of the CDR3 is TGTGCCAGCAGTCCCTTTAGTTGGGCTGTTCAGCCCCAGCATTTT.

In its sample, this clone was seen a few times. The chain is built from TRBV4-2 and TRBJ2-6, with TRBD1 matching over 9 bases. Germline lookup yields CDR1 LGHNA and CDR2 YNFKEQ. The trim removed 3 bases at V and 0 bases at J, leaving 0 bases unmatched. CDR3 length: 16 amino acids. CDR3 nucleotide sequence: TGTGCCAGCAGCCAGACAGGGGGCTCTGGGGCCAACGTCCTGACTTTC. Its protein is CASSQTGGSGANVLTF.

The chain links TRBV5-1 to TRBJ2-3; either TRBD1 or TRBD2 may fit D (5 bases each). The CDR3 runs to 12 residues. With 3 bases removed from V and 5 bases from J, the gap between germline ends came to 7 bases. Germline V gives CDR1 SGHRS, CDR2 YFSETQ. The DNA for the CDR3 is TGCGCCAGCAGCTGGGGGTTAGATACGCAGTATTTT. Amino acid sequence: CASSWGLDTQYF. The whole variable domain, remainder taken from reference TRBV5-1 and TRBJ2-3, is KAGVTQTPRYLIKTRGQQVTLSCSPISGHRSVSWYQQTPGQGLQFLFEYFSETQRNKGNFPGRFSGRQFSNSRSEMNVSTLELGDSALYLCASSWGLDTQYFGPGTRLTVL.

The rearrangement uses TRBV29-1 and TRBJ2-1; 11 nucleotides line up with TRBD2. The CDR3 is made up of 14 amino acids. Unmatched junction bases numbered 8, after V lost 6 bases and J lost 7 bases. The germline CDR1 and CDR2 sequences are SQVTM and ANQGSEA. The CDR3 DNA reads TGCAGCGTCGATACTAGCGGGAGTGGGAATGAGCAGTTCTTC. Its translation: CSVDTSGSGNEQFF.

The genes are TRBV27 and TRBJ1-1; tentatively, D is TRBD1 (6 bases). V lost 5 bases and J 1 base, leaving 14 bases between the germline ends. The CDR3 consists of 15 residues. Germline values: CDR1 MNHEY, CDR2 SMNVEV (reference sequence). For the CDR3, the DNA is TGTGCCAGCAGTCCCCCGGGACACAAGAACACTGAAGCTTTCTTT. Encoded protein: CASSPPGHKNTEAFF.

The chain couples TRBV7-9 to TRBJ1-1; 8 bases align to TRBD1. The trim removed 5 bases at V and 6 bases at J, leaving 8 bases unmatched. The CDR3 length is 14 residues. Germline V lookup: CDR1 SEHNR, CDR2 FQNEAQ (reference sequence). The CDR3 DNA follows: TGTGCCAGCAGCCTTTCCGGACAGGGCGCTGAAGCTTTCTTT. This translates into CASSLSGQGAEAFF.

Comments on this clone: A much larger clone lies a single base off, so this may be a read error. The rearrangement joins TRBV4-3 to TRBJ2-2; weak D call: TRBD2 (5 bases). Looked up from germline, CDR1 is LGHNA and CDR2 is YSLEER. Deletions cut 4 bases from V and 0 bases from J, with 12 bases between. This CDR3 is built from 16 residues. The CDR3 DNA is TGCGCCAGCAGCCGAGACGGACTCTCGAACACCGGGGAGCTGTTTTTT. Protein sequence: CASSRDGLSNTGELFF.

The V call is TRBV4-3, the J call TRBJ2-7, with a tentative D call TRBD1 (5 bases). From germline, CDR1 is LGHNA and CDR2 YSLEER. The V end lost 6 bases, the J end lost 4 bases, and 19 bases lay between the germline ends. The CDR3 covers 15 residues. DNA of the CDR3: TGCGCCAGCAGTTTAAATAGGGGCCCTGGATACGAGCAGTACTTC. Translating gives CASSLNRGPGYEQYF.

The chain links TRBV27 to TRBJ1-4, with unresolved D. Germline CDR1 MNHEY, CDR2 SMNVEV (reference sequence). This CDR3 is 16 amino acids long. V was shortened by 0 bases and J by 3 bases, with 11 bases between the two germline ends. In DNA, the CDR3 is TGTGCCAGCAGTTTATCCCCACACAGTCCTAATGAAAAACTGTTTTTT. As protein: CASSLSPHSPNEKLFF.

The table lists this clone with a few counts. The chain carries TRBV7-9 and TRBJ1-4, with D tentatively TRBD1 (6 bases). The CDR3 runs 14 residues. Germline CDR1 SEHNR, CDR2 FQNEAQ (reference sequence). V shed 11 bases and J shed 7 bases, with 20 bases lying between them. This CDR3 is CASRSGADSEKLFF. CDR3 sequence (DNA): TGTGCCTCTCGCTCGGGGGCTGATAGTGAAAAACTGTTTTTT.